The source of this TCR beta chain is a study of cytomegalovirus exposure and HLA in healthy donors. Overall study results and limits: Donors belonging to an Asian-associated ancestry cluster reportedly showed fewer N-insertions in productive TCRs than the approximately 640-donor mean, according to what a later analysis found.

Points on this clone: Its antigen is undetermined.

V lost 6 bases and J lost 5; bases outside the gene matches: 4. CDR3 length equals 14 residues. Germline assignment: CDR1 SGHVS and CDR2 FQNEAQ. A multiplex PCR was run with 60 Vbeta primers and 13 Jbeta primers. Sequenced by immunoSEQ multiplex PCR; TCRdb stores in-frame clones only, minus some. The table has approximately 70,000 clones, 65% to 75% seen once. The chain combines TRBV7-8 with TRBJ2-2; 9 nucleotides match TRBD1. Sample: PBMCs. This TCR was recovered from a woman aged 60-75 years in good health and CMV-seropositive. The CDR3 region has the DNA TGTGCCAGCAGACCCGGGACAGGGACCGGGGAGCTGTTTTTT. This sequence encodes CASRPGTGTGELFF. The whole variable domain, filled in from reference TRBV7-8 and TRBJ2-2, reads GAGVSQSPRYKVAKRGQDVALRCDPISGHVSLFWYQQALGQGPEFLTYFQNEAQLDKSGLPSDRFFAERPEGSVSTLKIQRTQQEDSAVYLCASRPGTGTGELFFGEGSRLTVL.